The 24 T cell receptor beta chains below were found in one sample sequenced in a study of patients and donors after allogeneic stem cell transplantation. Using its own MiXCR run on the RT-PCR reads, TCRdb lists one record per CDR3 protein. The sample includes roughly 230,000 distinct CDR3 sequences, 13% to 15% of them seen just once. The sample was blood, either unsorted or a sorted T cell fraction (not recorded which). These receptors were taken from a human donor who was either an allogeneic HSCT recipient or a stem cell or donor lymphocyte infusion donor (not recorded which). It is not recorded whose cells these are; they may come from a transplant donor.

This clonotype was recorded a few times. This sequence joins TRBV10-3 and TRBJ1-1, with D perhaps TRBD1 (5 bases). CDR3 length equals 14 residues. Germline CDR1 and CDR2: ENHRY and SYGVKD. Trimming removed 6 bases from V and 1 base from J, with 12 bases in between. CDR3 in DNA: TGTGCCATCAGCTCCGGGACCTCGAACACTGAAGCTTTCTTT. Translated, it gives CAISSGTSNTEAFF.

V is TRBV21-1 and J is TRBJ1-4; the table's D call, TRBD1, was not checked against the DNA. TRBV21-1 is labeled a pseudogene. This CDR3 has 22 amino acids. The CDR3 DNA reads TGTGCCAGCAGCAAAAAAAGGGATCCCACAGGGAAGATGGTCTCGTTTAATGAAAAACTGTTTTTT. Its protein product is CASSKKRDPTGKMVSFNEKLFF.

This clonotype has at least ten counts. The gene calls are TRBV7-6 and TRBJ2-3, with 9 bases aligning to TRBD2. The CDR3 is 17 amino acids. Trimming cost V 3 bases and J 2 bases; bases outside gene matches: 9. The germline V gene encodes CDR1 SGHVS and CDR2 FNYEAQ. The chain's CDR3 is CASSFGLAGSTTDTQYF. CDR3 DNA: TGTGCCAGCAGCTTCGGGCTAGCGGGGAGTACCACAGATACGCAGTATTTT.

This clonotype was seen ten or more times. CDR3 bases: TGTGCCAGCAGCCAAAGCCCGGACAGGGTTGATAGCAATCAGCCCCAGCATTTT. Translation gives CASSQSPDRVDSNQPQHF. The gene calls are TRBV3-1 and TRBJ1-5; 8 bases line up with TRBD1. The CDR3 has 18 amino acids. CDR1 and CDR2 from the germline V gene are LGHDT and YNNKEL (reference sequence). V lost 2 bases to trimming and J lost 0 bases; unmatched junction nucleotides: 9.

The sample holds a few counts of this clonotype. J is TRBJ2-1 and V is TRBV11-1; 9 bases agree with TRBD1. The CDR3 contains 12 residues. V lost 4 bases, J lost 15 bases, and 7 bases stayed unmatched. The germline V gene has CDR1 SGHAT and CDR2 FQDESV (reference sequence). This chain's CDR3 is CASSSRDRVRFF. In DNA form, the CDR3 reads TGTGCCAGCAGCTCGAGGGACAGGGTGAGGTTCTTC.

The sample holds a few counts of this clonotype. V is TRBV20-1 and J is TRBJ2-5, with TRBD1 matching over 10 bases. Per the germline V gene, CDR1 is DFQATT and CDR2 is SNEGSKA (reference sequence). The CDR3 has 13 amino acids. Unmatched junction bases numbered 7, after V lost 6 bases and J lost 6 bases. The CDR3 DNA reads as TGCAGTGCATTGGACAGGGGGAGGAAGACCCAGTACTTC. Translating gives CSALDRGRKTQYF.

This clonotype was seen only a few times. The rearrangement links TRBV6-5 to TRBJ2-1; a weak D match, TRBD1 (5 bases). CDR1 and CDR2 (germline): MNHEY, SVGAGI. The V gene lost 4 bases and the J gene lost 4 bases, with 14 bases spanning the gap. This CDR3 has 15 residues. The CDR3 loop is CASSSTVSAYNEQFF. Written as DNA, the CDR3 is TGTGCCAGCAGTTCGACAGTATCTGCTTACAATGAGCAGTTCTTC.

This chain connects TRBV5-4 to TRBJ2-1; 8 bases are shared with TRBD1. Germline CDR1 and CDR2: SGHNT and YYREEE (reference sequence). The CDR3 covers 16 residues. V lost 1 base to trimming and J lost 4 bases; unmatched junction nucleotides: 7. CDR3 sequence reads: CASSLTGTGVYNEQFF. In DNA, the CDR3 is TGTGCCAGCAGCTTGACCGGGACAGGAGTTTACAATGAGCAGTTCTTC.

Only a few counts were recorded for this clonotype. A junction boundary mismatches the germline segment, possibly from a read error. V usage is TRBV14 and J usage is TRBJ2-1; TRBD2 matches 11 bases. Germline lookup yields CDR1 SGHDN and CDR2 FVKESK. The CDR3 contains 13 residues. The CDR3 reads CASSQVGSGRVVF. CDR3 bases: TGTGCCAGCAGCCAAGTGGGTAGCGGGAGGGTGGTCTTC. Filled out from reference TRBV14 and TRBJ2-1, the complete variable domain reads EAGVTQFPSHSVIEKGQTVTLRCDPISGHDNLYWYRRVMGKEIKFLLHFVKESKQDESGMPNNRFLAERTGGTYSTLKVQPAELEDSGVYFCASSQVGSGRVVFGPGTRLTVL.

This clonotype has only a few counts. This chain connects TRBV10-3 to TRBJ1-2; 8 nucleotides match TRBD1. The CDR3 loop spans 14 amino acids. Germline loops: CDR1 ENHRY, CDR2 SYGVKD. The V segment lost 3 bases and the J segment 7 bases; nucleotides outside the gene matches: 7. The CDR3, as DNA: TGTGCCATCAGTGACGGGCAGGGGGCGGGTGGCTACACCTTC. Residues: CAISDGQGAGGYTF.

The CDR3 loop reads CASSNDRGVNAFF. The CDR3 bases are TGTGCCAGCAGTAACGACAGGGGAGTGAACGCTTTCTTT. This sequence joins TRBV6-2 or TRBV6-3 and TRBJ1-1; TRBD1 agrees at 8 bases. The V gene end was trimmed by 5 bases and the J gene end by 11 bases; junction bases not matched to a gene: 10. This CDR3 spans 13 amino acids. Per the germline V gene, CDR1 is MNHEY and CDR2 is SVGEGT.

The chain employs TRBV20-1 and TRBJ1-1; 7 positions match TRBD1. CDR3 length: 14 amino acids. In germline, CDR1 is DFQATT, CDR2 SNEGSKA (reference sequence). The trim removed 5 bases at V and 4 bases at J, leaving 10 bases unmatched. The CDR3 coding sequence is TGCAGTGCTCTCTACCACAGGGGTGCCACTGAAGCTTTCTTT. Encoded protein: CSALYHRGATEAFF.

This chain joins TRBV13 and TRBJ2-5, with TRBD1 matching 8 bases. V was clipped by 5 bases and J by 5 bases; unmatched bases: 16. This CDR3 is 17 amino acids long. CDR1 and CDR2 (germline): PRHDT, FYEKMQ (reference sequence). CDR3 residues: CASSLSRTGGGAETQYF. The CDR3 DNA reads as TGTGCCAGCAGCCTCTCCCGTACAGGGGGTGGAGCGGAGACCCAGTACTTC. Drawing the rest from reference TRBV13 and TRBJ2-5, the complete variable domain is AAGVIQSPRHLIKEKRETATLKCYPIPRHDTVYWYQQGPGQDPQFLISFYEKMQSDKGSIPDRFSAQQFSDYHSELNMSSLELGDSALYFCASSLSRTGGGAETQYFGPGTRLLVL.

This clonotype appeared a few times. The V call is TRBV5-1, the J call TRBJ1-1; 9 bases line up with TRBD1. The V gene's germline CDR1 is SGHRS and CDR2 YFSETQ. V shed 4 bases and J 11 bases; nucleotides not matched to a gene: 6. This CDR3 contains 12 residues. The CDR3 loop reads CASSDGQGLAFF. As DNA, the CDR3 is TGCGCCAGCAGCGATGGACAGGGGTTGGCTTTCTTT.

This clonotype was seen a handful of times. CDR3 in DNA: TGTGCCAGCAGTTTGGGGGGGCACTCCTACGAGCAGTACTTC. Residues: CASSLGGHSYEQYF. The chain carries TRBV12-3 or TRBV12-4 and TRBJ2-7; D might be TRBD2 (7 bases). V shed 3 bases and J shed 0 bases, with 9 bases lying between them. The CDR3 spans 14 residues.

CDR3 residues: CASSDLAAKYEQYF. The CDR3 DNA sequence: TGTGCCAGCAGTGACTTGGCAGCGAAATACGAGCAGTACTTC. The chain is built from TRBV6-1 and TRBJ2-7; D unclear. Trimming removed 3 bases from V and 4 bases from J, with 13 bases in between. Germline CDR1 and CDR2: MNHNS and SASEGT. This CDR3 comprises 14 residues.

The CDR3: CASSPSGRFEETQYF. As DNA, the CDR3 is TGCGCCAGCAGCCCTAGCGGGAGGTTTGAAGAGACCCAGTACTTC. The V gene is TRBV5-1, the J gene TRBJ2-5; 11 bases line up with TRBD2. The CDR3 has 15 residues. CDR1 is SGHRS and CDR2 is YFSETQ in the germline V gene. Trimming removed 4 bases from V and 3 bases from J; junction bases left unmatched: 5.

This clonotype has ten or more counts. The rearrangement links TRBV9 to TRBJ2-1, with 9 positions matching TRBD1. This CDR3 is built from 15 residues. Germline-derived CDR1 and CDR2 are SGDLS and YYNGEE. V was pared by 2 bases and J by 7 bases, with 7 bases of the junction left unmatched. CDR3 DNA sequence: TGTGCCAGCAGCGTCCGGACAGGGGCGGGGAATGAGCAGTTCTTC. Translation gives CASSVRTGAGNEQFF.

The CDR3 coding sequence is TGCAGTGCTAGAGTGGCGGCGGGGGGGCTTTACAATGAGCAGTTCTTC. Its protein is CSARVAAGGLYNEQFF. The chain has TRBV20-1 and TRBJ2-1; 9 positions agree with TRBD2. The junction had 8 bases not matched to a gene; V was cut back by 1 base and J by 4 bases. Germline loops: CDR1 DFQATT, CDR2 SNEGSKA (reference sequence). This CDR3 contains 16 residues.

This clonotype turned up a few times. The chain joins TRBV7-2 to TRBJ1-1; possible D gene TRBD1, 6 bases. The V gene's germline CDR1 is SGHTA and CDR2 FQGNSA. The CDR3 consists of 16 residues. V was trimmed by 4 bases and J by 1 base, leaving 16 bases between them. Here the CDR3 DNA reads TGTGCCAGCAGCTATAGGGTAGGGGGTAAGAACACTGAAGCTTTCTTT. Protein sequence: CASSYRVGGKNTEAFF.

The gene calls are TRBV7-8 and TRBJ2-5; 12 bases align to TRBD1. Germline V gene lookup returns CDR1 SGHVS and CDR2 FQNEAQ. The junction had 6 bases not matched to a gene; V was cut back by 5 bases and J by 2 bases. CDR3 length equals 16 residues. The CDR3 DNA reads TGTGCCAGCAGCGGACTGGGACAGGGGGCGCAAGAGACCCAGTACTTC. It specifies CASSGLGQGAQETQYF.

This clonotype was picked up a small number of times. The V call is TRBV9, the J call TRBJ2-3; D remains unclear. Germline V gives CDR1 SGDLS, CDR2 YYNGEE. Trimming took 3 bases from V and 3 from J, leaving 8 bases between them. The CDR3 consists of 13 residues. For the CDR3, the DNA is TGTGCCAGCAGCGATCATTATACAGATACGCAGTATTTT. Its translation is CASSDHYTDTQYF.

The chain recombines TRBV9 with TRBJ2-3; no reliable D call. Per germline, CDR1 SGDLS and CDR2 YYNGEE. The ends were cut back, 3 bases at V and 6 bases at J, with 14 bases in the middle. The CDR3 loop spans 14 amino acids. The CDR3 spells CASSARTARDTQYF. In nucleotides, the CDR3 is TGTGCCAGCAGCGCCCGGACCGCGCGTGATACGCAGTATTTT.

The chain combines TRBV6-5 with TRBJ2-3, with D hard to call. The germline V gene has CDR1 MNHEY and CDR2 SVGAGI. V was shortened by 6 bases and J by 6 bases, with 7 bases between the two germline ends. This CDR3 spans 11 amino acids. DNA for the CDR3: TGTGCCAGCAGAGACCTGGATACGCAGTATTTT. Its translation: CASRDLDTQYF.